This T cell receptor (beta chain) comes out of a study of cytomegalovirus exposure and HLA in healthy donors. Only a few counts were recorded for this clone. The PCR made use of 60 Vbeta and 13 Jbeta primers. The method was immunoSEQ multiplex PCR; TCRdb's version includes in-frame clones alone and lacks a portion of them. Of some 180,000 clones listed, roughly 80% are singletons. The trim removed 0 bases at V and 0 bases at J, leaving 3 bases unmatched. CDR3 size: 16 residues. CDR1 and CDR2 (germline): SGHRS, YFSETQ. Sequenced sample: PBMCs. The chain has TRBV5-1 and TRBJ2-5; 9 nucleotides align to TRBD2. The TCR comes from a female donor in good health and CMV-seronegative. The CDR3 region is CASSLDTSGYQETQYF. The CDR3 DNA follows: TGCGCCAGCAGCTTGGACACTAGCGGGTACCAAGAGACCCAGTACTTC.